Listed here is a single TCR beta chain. Its specificity is not known. The primer mix had 60 Vbeta and 13 Jbeta primers. TCRdb's table, derived via immunoSEQ multiplex PCR, lists solely in-frame clones and lacks some. This table has 150,000 or so clones, about 88% appearing once. The data stem from a study of cytomegalovirus exposure and HLA in healthy donors. Findings of the study overall: Some TCR beta chains (roughly 160 of them) were listed as cytomegalovirus-associated.

The CDR3 is 14 amino acids. V was clipped by 6 bases and J by 4 bases, with 16 bases between them. Germline lookup yields CDR1 MNHEY and CDR2 SVGAGI. The gene calls are TRBV6-5 and TRBJ2-7, with D possibly being TRBD1 (7 bases). The receptor comes from a woman aged 18 to 35 in good health and CMV-seronegative. The source material was PBMCs. CDR3 bases: TGTGCCAGCAGGCCTGGGCAGGGGGGATACGAGCAGTACTTC. It translates to CASRPGQGGYEQYF.